This T cell receptor (beta chain) was documented in a study of blood T cell repertoires in COVID-19. Overall study context: Whether acute or convalescent, the COVID-19 samples came from the United States, Italy and Spain. From T cells, B-cell-depleted T cells, or PBMCs came the material, which was cDNA or gDNA.

Study processing details: The assay estimated nucleated cells by amplifying reference gene primers. The data were produced by immunoSEQ multiplex PCR, yet TCRdb's version contains in-frame clones alone and is incomplete. That table gives V, J and clone size, and the DNA gave D and trimming. Found here are approximately 260,000 clones, 80% to 90% of them singletons; the top ten hold 4% to 5%. CDR1 is MRHNA and CDR2 is SNTAGT in the germline V gene. The CDR3 has 16 amino acids. Trimming at V came to 8 bases and at J to 0 bases, leaving 10 bases not matched to a gene. The chain has TRBV6-4 and TRBJ2-1; 7 nucleotides agree with TRBD1. The specimen was peripheral blood. The source is a woman aged 35 to 49 who had recovered from COVID-19. As DNA, the CDR3 is TGTGCCAGCTCAAGGACAGGTCAGGACTCCTACAATGAGCAGTTCTTC. It is translated as CASSRTGQDSYNEQFF.